The sequence of this T cell receptor beta chain was determined in a study of blood T cell repertoires in COVID-19. Original processing methods: Reference gene primers were amplified, and this amplification served to estimate nucleated cell counts. Assay: immunoSEQ multiplex PCR; the TCRdb copy retains only in-frame clones and omits some. Clonal size and the V and J genes are those of that table, whereas D and trimming came from the DNA. Of about 440,000 clones listed, about 89% were seen once; the top ten hold about 4.5%. The TCR sequence derives from a woman in her twenties or thirties with acute or convalescent COVID-19. Material: peripheral blood.

CDR3 in DNA: TGTGCCAGTAGTATCGAGGCCTTTTTCTCTGGAAACACCATATATTTT. It codes for CASSIEAFFSGNTIYF. This rearrangement joins TRBV19 to TRBJ1-3; D is undetermined. The germline V and J ends were trimmed by 3 bases and 0 bases, with 12 bases remaining between them. Germline CDR1 and CDR2: LNHDA and SQIVND (reference sequence). CDR3 length: 16 residues.